The next 2 T cell receptor beta chains were all read from a single sample in a study of naive and memory T cell subsets (TCRdb year 2017). Results the study describes overall, beyond this receptor: A few larger clonotypes were present in naive repertoires, particularly the CD8 repertoires, and these clonotypes were possibly memory cells re-expressing CD45RA.

The library came from UMI-ligation and nested PCR. The sample was run on an Illumina MiSeq. To cover both TRBC1 and TRBC2, the beta constant-region primer consisted of an equimolar mix of two oligonucleotides. The ligated cDNA went through four rounds of PCR with nested alpha and beta constant-region primers together with the SP2 primer. TCRdb cleaned the public reads at Q25 with fastp, built clones with MiXCR and kept in-frame beta chains. Duplicate CDR3 protein sequences are folded into a single record with the most common DNA and genes. Here the sample has 90,000 to 120,000 distinct CDR3 sequences; approximately 14% occur a single time. The ten largest clones add up to approximately 2.8% of the sample. No antigen has been assigned to these receptors. The specimen was naive CD8+ T cells from blood. Reading the label with the study, this specimen's cell subset or site is: naive T cells, CD45RA high CD27+. The receptors here all came from a human donor in good health.

The sample holds a few counts of this clonotype. This chain joins TRBV5-5 and TRBJ2-7; D possibly uses TRBD1 or TRBD2 (5 bases each). Germline lookup yields CDR1 SGHKS and CDR2 YYEKEE (reference sequence). The CDR3 runs to 11 residues. V gave up 0 bases and J gave up 9 bases, with 7 bases separating them. The CDR3 DNA reads TGTGCCAGCAGCTTGGGGGACCCGCAGTACTTC. Translating gives CASSLGDPQYF.

The chain is built from TRBV10-2 and TRBJ2-7, with D unresolved. V was cut by 3 bases and J by 3 bases, with 9 bases left in between. The germline gives CDR1 WSHSY, CDR2 SAAADI. CDR3 size: 13 residues. This chain's CDR3 is CASSEGGVYEQYF. CDR3 nucleotides: TGCGCCAGCAGTGAAGGCGGAGTCTACGAGCAGTACTTC.